This TCR beta chain is drawn from a study of cytomegalovirus exposure and HLA in healthy donors. For the study at large: A prior analysis found fewer than 120 million unique TCR beta sequences from around 180 million T cells. The study's findings and limits: Association with HLA alleles at 0.05 false discovery rate was found for 16,951 TCR beta sequences in a later analysis.

13 Jbeta primers and 60 Vbeta primers were used for the PCR. Repertoires were generated with immunoSEQ multiplex PCR, while TCRdb's copy carries only in-frame clones and drops some. The data contain around 260,000 clones, 80% of them seen just once; the ten biggest clones take up approximately 0.3%. V was cut by 7 bases and J by 2 bases, with 18 bases left in between. The CDR3 length is 17 residues. Germline V gene data show CDR1 as MDHEN and CDR2 as SYDVKM. As for this clone: The antigen remains undetermined.

The sequencing input was PBMCs. The sequence came from a girl aged 2-10 years in good health and CMV-seronegative. This chain joins TRBV28 and TRBJ2-6; perhaps TRBD2 as D (6 bases). The CDR3 spells CASKGSAGSAGANVLTF. Here the CDR3 DNA reads TGTGCCAGCAAGGGTTCGGCGGGAAGTGCTGGGGCCAACGTCCTGACTTTC.